The clone carrying this T cell receptor (beta chain) was picked up many times. Its antigen is still unknown. These data originate in a study of identical twins. TCRdb reanalysed the 5' RACE reads using MiXCR and keeps one entry per CDR3 protein. The repertoire holds 600,000 to 850,000 distinct CDR3 sequences, 18% seen once, with around 13% in the top ten. Whole-study results and caveats: Cord blood beta clonotypes present at high abundance carried fewer insertions; no such pattern appeared in memory repertoires. Twins shared out-of-frame alpha sequences with excess low generation probability.

This sample also belongs to another study, concerning T cells expressing NK-cell markers. From that second work: With respect to HCMV, most of the eight sequenced donors were seropositive, and one was seronegative.

Sample: PBMCs. The receptor comes from a young woman in good health.

The CDR3 region has the DNA TGTGCCAGCAGTTTCAGTAGCGGTGGCTCCTACAATGAGCAGTTCTTC. Protein: CASSFSSGGSYNEQFF. This sequence joins TRBV12-3 or TRBV12-4 and TRBJ2-1, with D possibly TRBD2 on 6 matching bases. V was pared by 3 bases and J by 0 bases, with 12 bases between. The CDR3 covers 16 residues.